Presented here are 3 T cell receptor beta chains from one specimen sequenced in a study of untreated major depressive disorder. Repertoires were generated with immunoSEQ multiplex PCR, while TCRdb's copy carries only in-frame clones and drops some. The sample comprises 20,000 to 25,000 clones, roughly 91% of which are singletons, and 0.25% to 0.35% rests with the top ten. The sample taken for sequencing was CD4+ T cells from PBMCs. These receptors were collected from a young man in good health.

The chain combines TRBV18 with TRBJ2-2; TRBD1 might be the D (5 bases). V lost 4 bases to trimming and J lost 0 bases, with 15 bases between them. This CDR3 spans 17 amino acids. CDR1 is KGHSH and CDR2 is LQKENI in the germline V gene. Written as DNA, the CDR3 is TGTGCCAGCTCACTTGGCACGCAGGGTTCGAACACCGGGGAGCTGTTTTTT. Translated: CASSLGTQGSNTGELFF. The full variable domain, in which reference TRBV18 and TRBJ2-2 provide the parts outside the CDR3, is NAGVMQNPRHLVRRRGQEARLRCSPMKGHSHVYWYRQLPEEGLKFMVYLQKENIIDESGMPKERFSAEFPKEGPSILRIQQVVRGDSAAYFCASSLGTQGSNTGELFFGEGSRLTVL.

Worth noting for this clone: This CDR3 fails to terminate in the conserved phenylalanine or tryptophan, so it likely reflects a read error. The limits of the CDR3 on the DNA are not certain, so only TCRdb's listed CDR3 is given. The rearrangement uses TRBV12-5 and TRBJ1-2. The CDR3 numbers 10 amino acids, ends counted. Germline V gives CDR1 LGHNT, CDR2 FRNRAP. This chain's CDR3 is CASGLTGWGA.

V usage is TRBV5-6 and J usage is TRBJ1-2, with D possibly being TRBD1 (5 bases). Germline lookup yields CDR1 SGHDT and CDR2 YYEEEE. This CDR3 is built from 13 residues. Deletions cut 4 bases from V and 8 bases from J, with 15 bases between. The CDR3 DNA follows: TGTGCCAGCAGCCGAAGCAGGGTAGGGGGCTACACCTTC. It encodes CASSRSRVGGYTF.